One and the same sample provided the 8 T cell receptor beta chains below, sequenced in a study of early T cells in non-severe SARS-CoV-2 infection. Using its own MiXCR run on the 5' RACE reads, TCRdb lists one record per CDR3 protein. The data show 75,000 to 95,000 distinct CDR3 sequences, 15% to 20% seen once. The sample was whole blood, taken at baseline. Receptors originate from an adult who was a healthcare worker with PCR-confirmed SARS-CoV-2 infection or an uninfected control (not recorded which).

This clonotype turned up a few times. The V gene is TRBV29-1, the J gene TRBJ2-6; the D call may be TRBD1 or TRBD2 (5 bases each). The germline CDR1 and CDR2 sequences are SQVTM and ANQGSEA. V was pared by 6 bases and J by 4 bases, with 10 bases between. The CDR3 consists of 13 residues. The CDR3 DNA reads TGCAGCGTGCAGGGAGCCGGGGCCAACGTCCTGACTTTC. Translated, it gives CSVQGAGANVLTF.

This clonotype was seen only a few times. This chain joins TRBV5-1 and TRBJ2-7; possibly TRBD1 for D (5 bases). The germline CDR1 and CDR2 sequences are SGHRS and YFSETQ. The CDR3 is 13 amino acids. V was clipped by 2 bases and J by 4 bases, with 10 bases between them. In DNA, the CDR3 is TGCGCCAGCAGCTTCGCAGGGATGTACGAGCAGTACTTC. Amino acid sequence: CASSFAGMYEQYF.

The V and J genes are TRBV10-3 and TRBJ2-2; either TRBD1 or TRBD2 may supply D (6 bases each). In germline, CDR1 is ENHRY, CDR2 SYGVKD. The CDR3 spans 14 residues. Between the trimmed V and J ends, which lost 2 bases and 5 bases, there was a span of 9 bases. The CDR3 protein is CAISERGTTGELFF. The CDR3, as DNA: TGTGCCATCAGTGAGAGGGGGACTACCGGGGAGCTGTTTTTT.

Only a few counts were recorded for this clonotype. The CDR3 reads CASSPPMGTQYF. The CDR3 DNA reads as TGTGCCAGCTCACCACCGATGGGGACCCAGTACTTC. V and J are TRBV18 and TRBJ2-5; no reliable D call. The CDR3 has 12 residues. The V gene lost 0 bases and the J gene lost 7 bases, with 6 bases spanning the gap. Germline loops: CDR1 KGHSH, CDR2 LQKENI.

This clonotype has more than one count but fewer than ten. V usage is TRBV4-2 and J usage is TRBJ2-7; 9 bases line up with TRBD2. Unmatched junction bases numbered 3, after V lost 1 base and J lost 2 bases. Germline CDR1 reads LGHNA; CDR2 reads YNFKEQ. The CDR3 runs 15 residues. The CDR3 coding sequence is TGTGCCAGCAGCCAAGGACTAGCGGAGGCCTACGAGCAGTACTTC. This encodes CASSQGLAEAYEQYF.

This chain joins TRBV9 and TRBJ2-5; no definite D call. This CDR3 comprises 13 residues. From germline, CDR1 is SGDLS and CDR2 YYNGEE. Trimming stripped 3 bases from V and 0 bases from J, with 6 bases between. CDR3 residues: CASSDRYQETQYF. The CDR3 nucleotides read TGTGCCAGCAGCGATAGGTACCAAGAGACCCAGTACTTC.

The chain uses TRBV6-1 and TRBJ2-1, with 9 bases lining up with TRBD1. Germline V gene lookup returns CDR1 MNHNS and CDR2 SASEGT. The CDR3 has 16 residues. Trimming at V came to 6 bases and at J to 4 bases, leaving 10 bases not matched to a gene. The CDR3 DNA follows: TGTGCCAGCAGGAAGACAGGGGGAGGGATATACAATGAGCAGTTCTTC. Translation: CASRKTGGGIYNEQFF.

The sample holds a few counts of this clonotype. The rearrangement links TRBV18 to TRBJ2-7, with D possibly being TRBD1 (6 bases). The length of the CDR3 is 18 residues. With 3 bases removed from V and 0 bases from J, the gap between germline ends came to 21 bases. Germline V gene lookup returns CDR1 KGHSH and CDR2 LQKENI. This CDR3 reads CASSPRTMDRTSSYEQYF. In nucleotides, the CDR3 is TGTGCCAGCTCACCTCGTACCATGGACAGAACCTCCTCCTACGAGCAGTACTTC. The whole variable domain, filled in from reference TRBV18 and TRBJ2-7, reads NAGVMQNPRHLVRRRGQEARLRCSPMKGHSHVYWYRQLPEEGLKFMVYLQKENIIDESGMPKERFSAEFPKEGPSILRIQQVVRGDSAAYFCASSPRTMDRTSSYEQYFGPGTRLTVT.